Below are 18 T cell receptor beta chains sequenced from a single sample in a study of cytomegalovirus exposure and HLA in healthy donors. A multiplex PCR was run with 60 Vbeta primers and 13 Jbeta primers. Using immunoSEQ multiplex PCR, the repertoire was profiled, and TCRdb retains in-frame clones only, with some absent. The sample yields around 150,000 clones, just under 65% seen once. The source material was PBMCs. These receptors all come from a woman aged 55-69 years in good health and CMV-seropositive.

The chain carries TRBV5-1 and TRBJ1-2, with 8 bases identical to TRBD1. V lost 4 bases to trimming and J lost 0 bases; unmatched junction nucleotides: 8. Germline CDR1 is SGHRS and CDR2 is YFSETQ. The CDR3 is made up of 16 amino acids. The CDR3, as DNA: TGCGCCAGCAGCCCTACGGACAGGGCCACTAACTATGGCTACACCTTC. Its protein product is CASSPTDRATNYGYTF.

This clone occurred a few times. The chain has TRBV27 and TRBJ1-4; 7 nucleotides align to TRBD1. The CDR3 is made up of 15 amino acids. Germline assignment: CDR1 MNHEY and CDR2 SMNVEV (reference sequence). Trimming removed 2 bases from V and 2 bases from J; junction bases left unmatched: 2. The CDR3 loop reads CASSLVGGTNEKLFF. The CDR3 coding sequence is TGTGCCAGCAGTTTAGTAGGGGGCACTAATGAAAAACTGTTTTTT. The complete variable domain, with remaining parts taken from reference TRBV27 and TRBJ1-4, reads EAQVTQNPRYLITVTGKKLTVTCSQNMNHEYMSWYRQDPGLGLRQIYYSMNVEVTDKGDVPEGYKVSRKEKRNFPLILESPSPNQTSLYFCASSLVGGTNEKLFFGSGTQLSVL.

This chain connects TRBV4-2 to TRBJ2-7, with TRBD2 matching 11 bases. Trimming removed 3 bases from V and 4 bases from J; junction bases left unmatched: 8. CDR3 length: 16 residues. CDR1 and CDR2 (germline): LGHNA, YNFKEQ. CDR3 in DNA: TGTGCCAGCAGCCAGGCACTAGCGGGAGTTTTATACGAGCAGTACTTC. It yields the protein CASSQALAGVLYEQYF.

The chain joins TRBV14 to TRBJ2-5; perhaps TRBD1 as D (6 bases). The closer fit of TRBJ2-7 to the DNA end suggests the J call may be wrong. The CDR3 runs to 15 residues. Looked up from germline, CDR1 is SGHDN and CDR2 is FVKESK. The CDR3 DNA is TGTGCCAGCAGCCAAGCCCTGGGACACTTTTACGAGCAGTACTTC. Translation gives CASSQALGHFYEQYF.

The chain links TRBV27 to TRBJ1-2; TRBD1 matches 11 bases. Per germline, CDR1 MNHEY and CDR2 SMNVEV (reference sequence). The CDR3 runs 14 residues. The trim removed 0 bases at V and 7 bases at J, leaving 1 base unmatched. The CDR3 sequence is CASSLSDRGLGYTF. The CDR3 DNA sequence: TGTGCCAGCAGTTTATCGGACAGGGGGCTTGGCTACACCTTC.

The chain combines TRBV7-2 with TRBJ2-5; weak D call: TRBD1 (6 bases). Trimming took off 4 bases at V and 5 bases at J, with 11 bases between the two ends. This CDR3 is 13 amino acids long. CDR1 is SGHTA and CDR2 is FQGNSA in the germline V gene. The CDR3 loop reads CASSSGARETQYF. CDR3 in DNA: TGTGCCAGCAGCTCAGGGGCGAGGGAGACCCAGTACTTC.

This chain connects TRBV18 to TRBJ1-1, with D possibly TRBD1 on 6 matching bases. Germline V gene lookup returns CDR1 KGHSH and CDR2 LQKENI. This CDR3 region has 15 residues. Trimming took off 1 base at V and 7 bases at J, with 16 bases between the two ends. Written as DNA, the CDR3 is TGTGCCAGCTCACCACAGGACAGCCGTAGTCTTGAAGCTTTCTTT. Translated: CASSPQDSRSLEAFF.

The chain joins TRBV19 to TRBJ1-3; D remains ambiguous. Trimming cost V 3 bases and J 2 bases, with 8 bases left between them. CDR3 length: 14 residues. Germline lookup yields CDR1 LNHDA and CDR2 SQIVND (reference sequence). CDR3 amino acids: CASSISTPGNTIYF. CDR3 DNA: TGTGCCAGTAGTATCTCCACACCTGGAAACACCATATATTTT.

The rearrangement uses TRBV7-2 and TRBJ2-2; TRBD2 matches at 12 bases. The CDR3 covers 17 residues. Germline-derived CDR1 and CDR2 are SGHTA and FQGNSA. V trimming: 0 bases; J trimming: 8 bases; junction bases outside the gene matches: 7. The CDR3 DNA reads TGTGCCAGCAGCTTAGCACCGGGACTAGCGGGTAGAGGGGAGCTGTTTTTT. Encoded protein: CASSLAPGLAGRGELFF.

V is TRBV10-3 and J is TRBJ2-3, with D unclear. Between the trimmed V and J ends, which lost 4 bases and 1 base, there was a span of 6 bases. The CDR3 contains 13 residues. Looked up from germline, CDR1 is ENHRY and CDR2 is SYGVKD. CDR3 DNA sequence: TGTGCCATCAGTGGGGCAGGCACAGATACGCAGTATTTT. This sequence encodes CAISGAGTDTQYF.

This clone was recorded only once. Additional DNA sequences in this sample encode the identical CDR3. The rearrangement joins TRBV5-1 to TRBJ2-3, with D possibly TRBD2 on 6 matching bases. The CDR3 length is 15 residues. V was pared by 0 bases and J by 3 bases, with 11 bases between. Germline V gives CDR1 SGHRS, CDR2 YFSETQ. The CDR3 region has the DNA TGCGCCAGCAGCTTGGGGGGAGGCTCGACAGATACGCAGTATTTT. It yields the protein CASSLGGGSTDTQYF.

CDR3 residues: CASSLMATGSYEQYF. The CDR3 DNA follows: TGTGCCAGCAGCTTAATGGCGACAGGCTCCTACGAGCAGTACTTC. This sequence joins TRBV7-3 and TRBJ2-7; weak D call: TRBD1 (6 bases). Germline-derived CDR1 and CDR2 are SGHTA and FQGTGA. The CDR3 is made up of 15 amino acids. Trimming left V 1 base short and J 0 bases short, with 10 bases between.

The chain uses TRBV7-6 and TRBJ1-4; D might be TRBD1 (6 bases). Germline CDR1 SGHVS, CDR2 FNYEAQ. The V gene lost 1 base and the J gene lost 7 bases, with 10 bases spanning the gap. There are 14 residues in the CDR3. CDR3 loop: CASSLGGQVEKLFF. In nucleotides, the CDR3 is TGTGCCAGCAGCTTAGGGGGGCAGGTTGAAAAACTGTTTTTT.

This clone has only one observation. J is TRBJ2-1 and V is TRBV7-8, with D possibly matching TRBD2 (6 bases). Germline V gene sequence: CDR1 SGHVS, CDR2 FQNEAQ. Trimming shortened V by 3 bases and J by 7 bases, and 19 bases separated the two germline ends. This CDR3 region has 16 residues. The CDR3 protein is CASSFGLGRGLNEQFF. CDR3 in DNA: TGTGCCAGCAGCTTCGGATTGGGGCGGGGTCTGAATGAGCAGTTCTTC.

The gene calls are TRBV12-1 and TRBJ2-7; TRBD1 was called by the table and not checked on the DNA. TRBV12-1 is a pseudogene locus. The CDR3 totals 16 residues. The CDR3 loop is CASSSLGTGRNYEQYF. Written as DNA, the CDR3 is TGTGCCAGCAGCTCCTTGGGGACAGGGAGGAACTACGAGCAGTACTTC.

This chain joins TRBV5-1 and TRBJ2-5; D is possibly TRBD1 (6 bases). V gave up 4 bases and J gave up 2 bases, with 9 bases separating them. CDR1 and CDR2 (germline): SGHRS, YFSETQ. This CDR3 has 13 amino acids. The CDR3 loop reads CASSIQGQETQYF. The CDR3 region has the DNA TGCGCCAGCAGCATACAGGGTCAAGAGACCCAGTACTTC.

The chain combines TRBV7-2 with TRBJ2-7; 9 nucleotides align to TRBD1. Germline V gene sequence: CDR1 SGHTA, CDR2 FQGNSA. The CDR3 spans 15 residues. J gave up 6 bases and V 2 bases, and 8 bases lay outside the gene matches. In nucleotides, the CDR3 is TGTGCCAGCAGCTTAATGGGACAGGGTCCCCTCGAGCAGTACTTC. It is translated as CASSLMGQGPLEQYF.

This chain joins TRBV2 and TRBJ2-1; a possible D gene is TRBD1 (6 bases). The V end was cut by 5 bases, the J end by 5 bases, with 10 bases between. There are 13 residues in the CDR3. The V gene's germline CDR1 is SNHLY and CDR2 FYNNEI. This CDR3 reads CASSRDNNNEQFF. The CDR3 DNA is TGTGCCAGCAGTAGGGACAATAACAATGAGCAGTTCTTC.